This note documents a single T cell receptor (beta chain) sequence. Its matching antigen is unknown. Profiling relied on immunoSEQ multiplex PCR, and the TCRdb table lists in-frame clones only, not all of them. Among 14,000 or so clones listed, 83% were seen once. This sample stems from a study of PD-1 blockade in classical Hodgkin lymphoma. Overall study results and limits: Some patients started nivolumab under 1 year after ASCT, and they were excluded. Newly diagnosed patients reportedly trailed healthy donors in baseline TCR diversity.

The CDR3 extends over 13 amino acids. Trimming took off 5 bases at V and 3 bases at J, with 11 bases between the two ends. Germline V gene data show CDR1 as KGHSH and CDR2 as LQKENI. Each patient relapsed following autologous stem cell transplantation, and prior brentuximab vedotin exposure differed. This specimen consisted of peripheral blood mononuclear cells (PBMCs), obtained at baseline. The V gene is TRBV18, the J gene TRBJ2-7; tentatively, D is TRBD2 (5 bases). The TCR originated in a human donor with classical Hodgkin lymphoma. As DNA, the CDR3 is TGTGCCAGCTCAAAGGAGGCGAACTACGAGCAGTACTTC. It specifies CASSKEANYEQYF.